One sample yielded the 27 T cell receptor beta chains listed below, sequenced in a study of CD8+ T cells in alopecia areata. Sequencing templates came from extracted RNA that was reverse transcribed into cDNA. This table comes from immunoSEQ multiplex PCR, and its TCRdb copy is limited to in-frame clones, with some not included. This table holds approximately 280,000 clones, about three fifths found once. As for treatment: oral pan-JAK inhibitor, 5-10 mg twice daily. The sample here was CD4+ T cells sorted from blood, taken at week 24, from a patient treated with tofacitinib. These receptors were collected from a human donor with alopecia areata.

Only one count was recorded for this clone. The CDR3 nucleotides are TGTGCCAGCAGTAATATACGGGATTCACCCCTCCACTTT. Its protein product is CASSNIRDSPLHF. J is TRBJ1-6 and V is TRBV6-1; D remains ambiguous. CDR3 size: 13 residues. CDR1 MNHNS and CDR2 SASEGT come from the germline V gene. V was pared by 5 bases and J by 8 bases, with 10 bases between.

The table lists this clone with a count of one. The chain's CDR3 is CASTVTGQRETQYF. CDR3 DNA sequence: TGTGCCAGCACCGTAACGGGACAGAGAGAGACCCAGTACTTC. This chain links TRBV7-9 with TRBJ2-5, with TRBD1 matching over 7 bases. Germline V CDR1 and CDR2: SEHNR, FQNEAQ (reference sequence). The J segment lost 4 bases and the V segment lost 7 bases, leaving 9 bases of the junction unmatched. The CDR3 is 14 amino acids.

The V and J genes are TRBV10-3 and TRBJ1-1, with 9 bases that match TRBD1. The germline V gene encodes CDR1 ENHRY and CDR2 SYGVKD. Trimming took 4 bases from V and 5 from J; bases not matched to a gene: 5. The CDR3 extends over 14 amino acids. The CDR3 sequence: CAISADRGGTEAFF. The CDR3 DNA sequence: TGTGCCATCAGTGCGGACAGGGGTGGAACTGAAGCTTTCTTT.

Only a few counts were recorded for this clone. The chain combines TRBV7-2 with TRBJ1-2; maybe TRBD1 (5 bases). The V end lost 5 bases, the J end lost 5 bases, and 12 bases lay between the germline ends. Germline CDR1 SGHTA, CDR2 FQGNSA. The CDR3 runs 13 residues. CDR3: CASSPGTTYGYTF. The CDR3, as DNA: TGTGCCAGCAGCCCTGGGACTACTTATGGCTACACCTTC.

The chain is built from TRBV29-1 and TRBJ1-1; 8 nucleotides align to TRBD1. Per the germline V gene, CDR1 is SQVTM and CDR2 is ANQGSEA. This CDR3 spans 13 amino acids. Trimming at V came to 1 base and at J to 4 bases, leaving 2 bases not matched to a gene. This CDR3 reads CSVEVGQGTEAFF. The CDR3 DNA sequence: TGCAGCGTTGAAGTTGGACAGGGCACTGAAGCTTTCTTT.

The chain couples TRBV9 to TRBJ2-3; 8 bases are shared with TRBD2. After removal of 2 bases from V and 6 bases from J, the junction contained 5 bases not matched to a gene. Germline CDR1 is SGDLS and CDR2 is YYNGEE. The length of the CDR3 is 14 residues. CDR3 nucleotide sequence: TGTGCCAGCAGCGTCGAACTAGCGGTGGATACGCAGTATTTT. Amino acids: CASSVELAVDTQYF. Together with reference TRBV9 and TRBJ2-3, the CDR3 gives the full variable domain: DSGVTQTPKHLITATGQRVTLRCSPRSGDLSVYWYQQSLDQGLQFLIQYYNGEERAKGNILERFSAQQFPDLHSELNLSSLELGDSALYFCASSVELAVDTQYFGPGTRLTVL.

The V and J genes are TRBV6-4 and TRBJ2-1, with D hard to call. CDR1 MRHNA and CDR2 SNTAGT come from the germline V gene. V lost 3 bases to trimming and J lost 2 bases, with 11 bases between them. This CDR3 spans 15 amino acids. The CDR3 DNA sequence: TGTGCCAGCAGTGAGGAGCTTGGGGCCTACAATGAGCAGTTCTTC. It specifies CASSEELGAYNEQFF.

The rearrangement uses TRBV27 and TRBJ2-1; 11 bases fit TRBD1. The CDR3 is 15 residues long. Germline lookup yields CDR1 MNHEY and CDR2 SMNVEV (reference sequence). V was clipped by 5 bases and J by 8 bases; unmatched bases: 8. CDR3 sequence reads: CASSPTGTGGHEQFF. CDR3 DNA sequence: TGTGCCAGCAGTCCGACCGGGACAGGGGGTCATGAGCAGTTCTTC.

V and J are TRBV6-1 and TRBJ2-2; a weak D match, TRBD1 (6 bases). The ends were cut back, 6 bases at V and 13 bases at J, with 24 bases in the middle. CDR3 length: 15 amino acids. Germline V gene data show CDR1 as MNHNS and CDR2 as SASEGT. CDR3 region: CASSYPSVPQGWLFF. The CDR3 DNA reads TGTGCCAGCAGCTACCCCTCCGTACCCCAGGGGTGGCTGTTTTTT.

The CDR3 nucleotides are TGTGCCAGCAGTCTCAGGGGGAAGACGTCGGATAGCAATCAGCCCCAGCATTTT. The encoded protein is CASSLRGKTSDSNQPQHF. The chain is built from TRBV28 and TRBJ1-5; 7 positions agree with TRBD1. The CDR3 length is 18 residues. The trim removed 5 bases at V and 0 bases at J, leaving 13 bases unmatched. Germline V gene data show CDR1 as MDHEN and CDR2 as SYDVKM. Combining the CDR3 with reference TRBV28 and TRBJ1-5 gives the whole variable domain DVKVTQSSRYLVKRTGEKVFLECVQDMDHENMFWYRQDPGLGLRLIYFSYDVKMKEKGDIPEGYSVSREKKERFSLILESASTNQTSMYLCASSLRGKTSDSNQPQHFGDGTRLSIL.

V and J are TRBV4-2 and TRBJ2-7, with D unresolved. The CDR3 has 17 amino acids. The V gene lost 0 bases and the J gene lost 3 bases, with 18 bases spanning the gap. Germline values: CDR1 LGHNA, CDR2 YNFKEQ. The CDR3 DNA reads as TGTGCCAGCAGCCAAGATGCCCCCCGACAAGGAGACTACGAGCAGTACTTC. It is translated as CASSQDAPRQGDYEQYF.

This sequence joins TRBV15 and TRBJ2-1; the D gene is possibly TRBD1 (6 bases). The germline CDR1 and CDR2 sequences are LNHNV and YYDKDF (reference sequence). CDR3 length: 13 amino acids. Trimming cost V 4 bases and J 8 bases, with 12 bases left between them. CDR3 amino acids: CATSKQGFDEQFF. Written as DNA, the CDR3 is TGTGCCACCAGCAAGCAGGGGTTCGATGAGCAGTTCTTC.

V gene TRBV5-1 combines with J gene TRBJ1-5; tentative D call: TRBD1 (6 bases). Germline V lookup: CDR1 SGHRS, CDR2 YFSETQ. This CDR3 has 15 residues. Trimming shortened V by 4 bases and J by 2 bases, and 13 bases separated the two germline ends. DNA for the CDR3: TGCGCCAGCAGCCCGGGCAGGGGAGGCAATCAGCCCCAGCATTTT. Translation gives CASSPGRGGNQPQHF.

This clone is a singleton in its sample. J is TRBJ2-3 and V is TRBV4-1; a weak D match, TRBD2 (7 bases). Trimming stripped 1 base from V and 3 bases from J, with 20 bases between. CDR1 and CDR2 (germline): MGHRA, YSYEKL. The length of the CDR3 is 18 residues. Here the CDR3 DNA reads TGCGCCAGCAGCCAAGCACCGAGGGGAGGGGGGCAGACAGATACGCAGTATTTT. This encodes CASSQAPRGGGQTDTQYF.

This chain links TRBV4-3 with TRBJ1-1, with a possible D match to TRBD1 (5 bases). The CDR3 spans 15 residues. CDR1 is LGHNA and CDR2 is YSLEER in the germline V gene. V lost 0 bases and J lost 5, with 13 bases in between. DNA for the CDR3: TGCGCCAGCAGCCAAGAGGCCTTGGGGGGGACTGAAGCTTTCTTT. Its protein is CASSQEALGGTEAFF.

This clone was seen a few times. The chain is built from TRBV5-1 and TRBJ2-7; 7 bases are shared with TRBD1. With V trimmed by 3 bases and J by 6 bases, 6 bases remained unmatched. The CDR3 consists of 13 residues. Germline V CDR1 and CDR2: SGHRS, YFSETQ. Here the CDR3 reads CASSSGQTREQYF. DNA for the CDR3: TGCGCCAGCAGCTCGGGACAGACCCGCGAGCAGTACTTC.

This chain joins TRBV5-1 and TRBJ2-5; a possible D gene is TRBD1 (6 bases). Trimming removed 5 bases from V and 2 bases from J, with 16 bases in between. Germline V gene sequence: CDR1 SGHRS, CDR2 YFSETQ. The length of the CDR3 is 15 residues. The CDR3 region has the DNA TGCGCCAGCAGTCCTGGAGGACAGTTACAAGAGACCCAGTACTTC. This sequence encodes CASSPGGQLQETQYF.

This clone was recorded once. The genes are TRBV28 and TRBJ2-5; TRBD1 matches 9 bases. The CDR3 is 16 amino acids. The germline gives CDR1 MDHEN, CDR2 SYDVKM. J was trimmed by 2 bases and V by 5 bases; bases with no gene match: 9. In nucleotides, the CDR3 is TGTGCCAGCAGTCCGGCGGGACAGGGAATACAAGAGACCCAGTACTTC. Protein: CASSPAGQGIQETQYF.

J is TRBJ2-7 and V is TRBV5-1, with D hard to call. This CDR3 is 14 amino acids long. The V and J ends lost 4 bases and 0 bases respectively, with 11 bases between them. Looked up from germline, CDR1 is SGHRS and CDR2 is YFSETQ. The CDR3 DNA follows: TGCGCCAGCAGCCCCGCGGCAGGCTCCTACGAGCAGTACTTC. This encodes CASSPAAGSYEQYF.

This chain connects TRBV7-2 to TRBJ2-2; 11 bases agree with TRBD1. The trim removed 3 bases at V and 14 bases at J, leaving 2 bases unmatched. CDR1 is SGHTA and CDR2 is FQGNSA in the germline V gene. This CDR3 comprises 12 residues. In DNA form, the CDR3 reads TGTGCCAGCAGCTTGGACAGGGGGCATCTGTTTTTT. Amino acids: CASSLDRGHLFF.

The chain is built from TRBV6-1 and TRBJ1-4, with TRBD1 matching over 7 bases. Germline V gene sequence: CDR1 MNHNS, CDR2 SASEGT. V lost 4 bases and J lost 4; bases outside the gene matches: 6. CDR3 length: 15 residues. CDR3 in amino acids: CASSGRDSNNEKLFF. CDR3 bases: TGTGCCAGCAGTGGGAGGGACAGCAATAATGAAAAACTGTTTTTT.

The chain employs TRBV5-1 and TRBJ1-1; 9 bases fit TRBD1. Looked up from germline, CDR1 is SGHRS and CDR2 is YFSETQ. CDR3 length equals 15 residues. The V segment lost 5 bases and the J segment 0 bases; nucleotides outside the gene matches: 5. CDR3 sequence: CASSTGGAMNTEAFF. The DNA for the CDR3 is TGCGCCAGCAGTACAGGGGGCGCGATGAACACTGAAGCTTTCTTT.

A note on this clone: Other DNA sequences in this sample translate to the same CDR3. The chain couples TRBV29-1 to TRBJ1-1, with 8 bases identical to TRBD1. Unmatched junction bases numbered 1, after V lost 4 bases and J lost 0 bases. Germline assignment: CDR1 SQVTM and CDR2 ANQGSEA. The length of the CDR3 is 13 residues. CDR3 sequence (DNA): TGCAGCGTTGGGGGACAGGTGAACACTGAAGCTTTCTTT. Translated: CSVGGQVNTEAFF.

The CDR3 loop reads CSVGLTKGETQYF. The DNA of the CDR3 is TGCAGCGTTGGATTGACAAAGGGAGAGACCCAGTACTTC. The V call is TRBV29-1, the J call TRBJ2-5; D gene unclear. The CDR3 runs to 13 residues. V was cut by 4 bases and J by 4 bases, with 13 bases left in between. In germline, CDR1 is SQVTM, CDR2 ANQGSEA. The variable domain in full, with the rest retrieved from reference TRBV29-1 and TRBJ2-5, is SAVISQKPSRDICQRGTSLTIQCQVDSQVTMMFWYRQQPGQSLTLIATANQGSEATYESGFVIDKFPISRPNLTFSTLTVSNMSPEDSSIYLCSVGLTKGETQYFGPGTRLLVL.

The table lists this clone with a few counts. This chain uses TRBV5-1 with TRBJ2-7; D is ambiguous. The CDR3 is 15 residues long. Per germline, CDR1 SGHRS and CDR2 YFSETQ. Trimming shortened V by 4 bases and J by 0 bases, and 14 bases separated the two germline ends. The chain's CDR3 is CASSHGWTDSYEQYF. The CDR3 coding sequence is TGCGCCAGCAGCCACGGATGGACGGACTCCTACGAGCAGTACTTC. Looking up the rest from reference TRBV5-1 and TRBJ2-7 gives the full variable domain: KAGVTQTPRYLIKTRGQQVTLSCSPISGHRSVSWYQQTPGQGLQFLFEYFSETQRNKGNFPGRFSGRQFSNSRSEMNVSTLELGDSALYLCASSHGWTDSYEQYFGPGTRLTVT.

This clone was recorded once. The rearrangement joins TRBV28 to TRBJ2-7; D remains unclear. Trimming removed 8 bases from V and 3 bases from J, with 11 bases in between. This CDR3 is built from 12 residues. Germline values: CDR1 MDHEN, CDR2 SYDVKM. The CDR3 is CASADGLYEQYF. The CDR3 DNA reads TGTGCCAGCGCCGACGGTCTCTACGAGCAGTACTTC. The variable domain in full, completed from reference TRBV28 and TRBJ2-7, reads DVKVTQSSRYLVKRTGEKVFLECVQDMDHENMFWYRQDPGLGLRLIYFSYDVKMKEKGDIPEGYSVSREKKERFSLILESASTNQTSMYLCASADGLYEQYFGPGTRLTVT.

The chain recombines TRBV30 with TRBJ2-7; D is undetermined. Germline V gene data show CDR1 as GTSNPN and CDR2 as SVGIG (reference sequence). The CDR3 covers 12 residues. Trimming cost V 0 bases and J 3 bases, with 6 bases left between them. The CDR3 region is CAWSVEDYEQYF. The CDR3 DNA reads TGTGCCTGGAGTGTGGAAGACTACGAGCAGTACTTC.